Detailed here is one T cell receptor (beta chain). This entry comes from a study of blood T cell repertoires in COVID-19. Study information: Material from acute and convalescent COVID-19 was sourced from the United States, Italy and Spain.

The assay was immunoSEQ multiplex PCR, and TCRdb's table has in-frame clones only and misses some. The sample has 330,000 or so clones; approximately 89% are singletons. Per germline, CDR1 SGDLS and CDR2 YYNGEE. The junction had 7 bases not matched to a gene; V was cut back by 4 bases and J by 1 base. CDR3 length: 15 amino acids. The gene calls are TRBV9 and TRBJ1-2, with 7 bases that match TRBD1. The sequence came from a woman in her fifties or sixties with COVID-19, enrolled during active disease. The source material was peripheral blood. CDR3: CASSSRDSDNYGYTF. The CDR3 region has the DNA TGTGCCAGCAGCTCCCGGGACAGCGATAACTATGGCTACACCTTC. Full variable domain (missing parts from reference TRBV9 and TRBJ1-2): DSGVTQTPKHLITATGQRVTLRCSPRSGDLSVYWYQQSLDQGLQFLIQYYNGEERAKGNILERFSAQQFPDLHSELNLSSLELGDSALYFCASSSRDSDNYGYTFGSGTRLTVV.